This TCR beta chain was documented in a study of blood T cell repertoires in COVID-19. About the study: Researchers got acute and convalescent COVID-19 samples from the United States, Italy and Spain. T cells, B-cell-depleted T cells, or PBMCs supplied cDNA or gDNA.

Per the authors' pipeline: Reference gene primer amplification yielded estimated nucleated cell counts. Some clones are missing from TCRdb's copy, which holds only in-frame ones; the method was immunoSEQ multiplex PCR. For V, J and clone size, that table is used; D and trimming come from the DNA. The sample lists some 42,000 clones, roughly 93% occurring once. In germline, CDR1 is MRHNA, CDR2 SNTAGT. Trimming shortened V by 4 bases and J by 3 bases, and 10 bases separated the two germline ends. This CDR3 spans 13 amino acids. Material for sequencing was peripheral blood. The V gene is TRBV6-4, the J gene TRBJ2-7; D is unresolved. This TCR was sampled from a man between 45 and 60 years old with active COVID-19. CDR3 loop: CASSGEQLYEQYF. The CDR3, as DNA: TGTGCCAGCAGTGGCGAACAGCTCTACGAGCAGTACTTC.